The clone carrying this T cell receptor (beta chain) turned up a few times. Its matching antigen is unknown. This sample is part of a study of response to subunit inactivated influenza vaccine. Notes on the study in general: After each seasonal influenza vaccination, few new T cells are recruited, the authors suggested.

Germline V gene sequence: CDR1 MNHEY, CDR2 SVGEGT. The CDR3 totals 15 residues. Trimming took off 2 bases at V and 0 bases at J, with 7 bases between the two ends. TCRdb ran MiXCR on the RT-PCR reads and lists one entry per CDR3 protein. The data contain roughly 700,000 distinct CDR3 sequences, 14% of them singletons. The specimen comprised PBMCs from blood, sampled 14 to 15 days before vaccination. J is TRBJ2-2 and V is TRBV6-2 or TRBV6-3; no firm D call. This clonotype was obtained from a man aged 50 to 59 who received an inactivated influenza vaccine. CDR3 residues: CASSYALTNTGELFF. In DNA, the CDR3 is TGTGCCAGCAGTTACGCGCTGACGAACACCGGGGAGCTGTTTTTT.